This T cell receptor beta chain was obtained from a study of blood T cell dynamics during melanoma immunotherapy. Germline V gene sequence: CDR1 ENHRY, CDR2 SYGVKD. The CDR3 length is 13 residues. V lost 6 bases and J lost 8; bases outside the gene matches: 7. Time point meaning: pre-treatment baseline. Sequencing used immunoSEQ multiplex PCR; TCRdb keeps in-frame clones, though not all of them. Of around 20,000 clones listed, about nine tenths were seen once; the top ten hold 1% to 1.5%. The chain has TRBV10-3 and TRBJ1-1, with TRBD1 identical over 9 bases. The material was blood, obtained from a patient treated with checkpoint blockade. The clonotype comes from a human donor with melanoma. The CDR3 region has the DNA TGTGCCATCAGGACTACAGGGGGCGCGGAAGCTTTCTTT. It codes for CAIRTTGGAEAFF.